A single sample gave rise to the 27 T cell receptor beta chains below, sequenced in a study of technical replicates of blood from a few donors (dated by TCRdb to the late 2010s). The library came from the immunoSEQ multiplex PCR assay. The source is immuneACCESS, and TCRdb retained only in-frame sequences with V and J called. Part of the clones is not carried over; for the studies checked, unresolved V genes explain less than half of this, and the remainder is unexplained. Here the sample has about 93,000 clones; approximately 95% occur a single time. The ten biggest clones cover 0.2% to 0.3% of the sample. The sequenced sample consisted of T cells isolated from PBMCs. The source is a human donor in good health.

This sequence joins TRBV7-9 and TRBJ2-2; D ambiguous. V gave up 5 bases and J gave up 4 bases, with 5 bases separating them. The length of the CDR3 is 12 residues. Germline-derived CDR1 and CDR2 are SEHNR and FQNEAQ (reference sequence). The CDR3 loop reads CASSRSTGELFF. CDR3 sequence (DNA): TGTGCCAGCAGCCGGAGCACCGGGGAGCTGTTTTTT.

The genes are TRBV5-5 and TRBJ2-3, with 8 bases lining up with TRBD1. V trimming: 4 bases; J trimming: 6 bases; junction bases outside the gene matches: 10. This CDR3 is 15 amino acids long. Germline V gene sequence: CDR1 SGHKS, CDR2 YYEKEE (reference sequence). The CDR3 coding sequence is TGTGCCAGCAGCGGGGGACAGGCCCTCCTCGATACGCAGTATTTT. This codes for CASSGGQALLDTQYF.

This chain connects TRBV2 to TRBJ2-5, with 10 bases matching TRBD1. Gene TRBJ2-7 matches the end of the DNA better, so the J call may be wrong. The CDR3 runs to 13 residues. CDR1 and CDR2 from the germline V gene are SNHLY and FYNNEI. CDR3 in amino acids: CASSVGTGAEQYF. The CDR3 DNA is TGTGCCAGCAGTGTGGGGACAGGGGCCGAGCAGTACTTC.

The DNA for the CDR3 is TGTGCCAGCAGCGTAGAAACTAGCGGGTATACAGATACGCAGTATTTT. Encoded protein: CASSVETSGYTDTQYF. The rearrangement uses TRBV9 and TRBJ2-3, with 9 bases matching TRBD2. The V gene's germline CDR1 is SGDLS and CDR2 YYNGEE. The CDR3 extends over 16 amino acids. J lost 3 bases, V lost 0 bases, and 5 bases had no gene match.

This chain links TRBV5-1 with TRBJ2-3, with 10 bases matching TRBD1. The CDR3 sequence is 16 residues long. Germline CDR1 SGHRS, CDR2 YFSETQ. V lost 5 bases to trimming and J lost 4 bases; unmatched junction nucleotides: 10. The CDR3 loop is CASRIPGQGPSDTQYF. The CDR3 coding sequence is TGCGCCAGCAGAATACCGGGACAGGGGCCTTCAGATACGCAGTATTTT.

The V and J genes are TRBV27 and TRBJ2-7, with TRBD1 identical over 7 bases. Germline V gene data show CDR1 as MNHEY and CDR2 as SMNVEV (reference sequence). The CDR3 consists of 16 residues. V gave up 2 bases and J gave up 0 bases; unmatched junction bases: 7. Here the CDR3 reads CASSLTGEGDSYEQYF. The DNA for the CDR3 is TGTGCCAGCAGTTTAACAGGGGAAGGGGACTCCTACGAGCAGTACTTC.

This sequence joins TRBV27 and TRBJ1-2, with TRBD1 as a possible D gene (5 bases). Germline V gene lookup returns CDR1 MNHEY and CDR2 SMNVEV (reference sequence). V lost 6 bases and J 0 bases, leaving 11 bases between the germline ends. This CDR3 is built from 14 residues. The CDR3 region has the DNA TGTGCCAGCAGATCAGGGCCCGCTAACTATGGCTACACCTTC. Translation: CASRSGPANYGYTF.

V gene TRBV13 combines with J gene TRBJ2-7; 8 bases are a match to TRBD2. The germline V gene has CDR1 PRHDT and CDR2 FYEKMQ (reference sequence). The junction had 5 bases not matched to a gene; V was cut back by 5 bases and J by 8 bases. The CDR3 is made up of 12 amino acids. The CDR3 DNA sequence: TGTGCCAGCAGCCAGGGACTAGTTCAGCAGTACTTC. Protein product: CASSQGLVQQYF. Together with reference TRBV13 and TRBJ2-7, the CDR3 gives the full variable domain: AAGVIQSPRHLIKEKRETATLKCYPIPRHDTVYWYQQGPGQDPQFLISFYEKMQSDKGSIPDRFSAQQFSDYHSELNMSSLELGDSALYFCASSQGLVQQYFGPGTRLTVT.

The rearrangement joins TRBV5-5 to TRBJ1-3, with D perhaps TRBD1 (6 bases). The CDR3 contains 15 residues. V lost 4 bases and J 6 bases, leaving 17 bases between the germline ends. CDR1 is SGHKS and CDR2 is YYEKEE in the germline V gene (reference sequence). The CDR3 spells CASSRWGGKENTIYF. CDR3 DNA: TGTGCCAGCAGCAGGTGGGGGGGCAAAGAAAACACCATATATTTT.

The V and J genes are TRBV29-1 and TRBJ1-1, with D perhaps TRBD1 (5 bases). V dropped 7 bases and J dropped 0 bases, with 18 bases sitting between them. The CDR3 sequence is 15 residues long. Per the germline V gene, CDR1 is SQVTM and CDR2 is ANQGSEA. CDR3 amino acids: CSAEGPGDMNTEAFF. In DNA form, the CDR3 reads TGCAGCGCTGAGGGGCCTGGAGACATGAACACTGAAGCTTTCTTT.

In DNA, the CDR3 is TGTGCCAGCAGCCGCGGATACCGCTCCTACGAGCAGTACTTC. Translation gives CASSRGYRSYEQYF. V usage is TRBV7-6 and J usage is TRBJ2-7, with D unclear. Germline CDR1 and CDR2: SGHVS and FNYEAQ. Trimming stripped 5 bases from V and 0 bases from J, with 11 bases between. The CDR3 contains 14 residues.

The chain couples TRBV10-2 to TRBJ1-6, with TRBD1 as a possible D gene (6 bases). The germline V gene encodes CDR1 WSHSY and CDR2 SAAADI. Trimming took 8 bases from V and 4 from J, leaving 9 bases between them. This CDR3 has 13 residues. The CDR3 region is CASAGQYNSPLHF. The DNA of the CDR3 is TGCGCCAGCGCAGGACAGTATAATTCACCCCTCCACTTT.

V is TRBV5-1 and J is TRBJ1-2; no reliable D call. Germline V gene sequence: CDR1 SGHRS, CDR2 YFSETQ. The germline V and J ends were trimmed by 5 bases and 3 bases, with 11 bases remaining between them. CDR3 length: 13 residues. CDR3 DNA sequence: TGCGCCAGCAGGATTACCGGGGACTATGGCTACACCTTC. This translates into CASRITGDYGYTF.

The chain links TRBV10-2 to TRBJ2-1, with 10 bases identical to TRBD2. Germline assignment: CDR1 WSHSY and CDR2 SAAADI. The CDR3 has 17 amino acids. V was clipped by 3 bases and J by 4 bases; unmatched bases: 9. The CDR3: CASSELGLANNYNEQFF. CDR3 coding DNA: TGCGCCAGCAGTGAATTGGGACTAGCGAATAATTACAATGAGCAGTTCTTC.

The chain recombines TRBV5-4 with TRBJ2-1; TRBD2 matches 10 bases. The CDR3 covers 17 residues. J lost 4 bases, V lost 3 bases, and 10 bases had no gene match. Looked up from germline, CDR1 is SGHNT and CDR2 is YYREEE (reference sequence). CDR3 DNA sequence: TGTGCCAGCAGCTCCATTACTAGCGGGGAGGGATACAATGAGCAGTTCTTC. It yields the protein CASSSITSGEGYNEQFF.

The chain is built from TRBV5-8 and TRBJ1-2; TRBD1 agrees at 8 bases. Germline V gene sequence: CDR1 SGHTS, CDR2 YDEGEE. V lost 3 bases to trimming and J lost 8 bases; unmatched junction nucleotides: 15. The CDR3 spans 16 residues. The CDR3 loop reads CASSSGQGNSFNGYTF. Here the CDR3 DNA reads TGTGCCAGCAGCTCCGGACAGGGCAATTCCTTTAACGGCTACACCTTC.

The chain uses TRBV19 and TRBJ1-6; D possibly corresponds to TRBD1 (6 bases). The germline V gene encodes CDR1 LNHDA and CDR2 SQIVND (reference sequence). The CDR3 consists of 14 residues. Trimming left V 5 bases short and J 10 bases short, with 15 bases between. CDR3 sequence reads: CASSPEIQGSPLHF. The CDR3 DNA sequence: TGTGCCAGTAGTCCGGAGATACAGGGCTCACCCCTCCACTTT.

J is TRBJ2-7 and V is TRBV9, with 8 bases matching TRBD2. Looked up from germline, CDR1 is SGDLS and CDR2 is YYNGEE. V dropped 1 base and J dropped 0; count of bases not matched to a gene: 9. This CDR3 region has 17 residues. CDR3 nucleotide sequence: TGTGCCAGCAGCGTATCGTCTAGCGGGCTGAGCTCCTACGAGCAGTACTTC. This gives the protein CASSVSSSGLSSYEQYF. The full variable domain, rest sourced from reference TRBV9 and TRBJ2-7, is DSGVTQTPKHLITATGQRVTLRCSPRSGDLSVYWYQQSLDQGLQFLIQYYNGEERAKGNILERFSAQQFPDLHSELNLSSLELGDSALYFCASSVSSSGLSSYEQYFGPGTRLTVT.

The chain uses TRBV6-1 and TRBJ2-7; weak D call: TRBD2 (6 bases). CDR3 size: 14 residues. Trimming took off 10 bases at V and 5 bases at J, with 21 bases between the two ends. Germline V gene data show CDR1 as MNHNS and CDR2 as SASEGT. CDR3 sequence: CATALPGVGNEQYF. The DNA of the CDR3 is TGTGCCACCGCCTTACCGGGAGTTGGAAACGAGCAGTACTTC.

The V call is TRBV11-3, the J call TRBJ2-4; possibly TRBD1 for D (6 bases). This CDR3 comprises 14 residues. The germline V and J ends were trimmed by 2 bases and 6 bases, with 11 bases remaining between them. Per the germline V gene, CDR1 is SGHNT and CDR2 is YENEEA. The CDR3, as DNA: TGTGCCAGCAGCTTAAAGGGACAAACAAACATTCAGTACTTC. The encoded protein is CASSLKGQTNIQYF. Based on the CDR3 plus reference TRBV11-3 and TRBJ2-4, the full variable domain is EAGVVQSPRYKIIEKKQPVAFWCNPISGHNTLYWYLQNLGQGPELLIRYENEEAVDDSQLPKDRFSAERLKGVDSTLKIQPAELGDSAVYLCASSLKGQTNIQYFGAGTRLSVL.

This sequence joins TRBV28 and TRBJ1-2, with TRBD1 matching 10 bases. The CDR3 spans 12 residues. V shed 8 bases and J 7 bases; nucleotides not matched to a gene: 4. Germline V gives CDR1 MDHEN, CDR2 SYDVKM. As DNA, the CDR3 is TGTGCCAGCGGGACAGGGGTGGGTGGCTACACCTTC. Its protein product is CASGTGVGGYTF.

The chain carries TRBV5-1 and TRBJ2-5; D is undetermined. CDR3 length: 14 residues. CDR1 SGHRS and CDR2 YFSETQ come from the germline V gene. Trimming removed 0 bases at V and 0 bases at J, with 6 bases between. CDR3 nucleotide sequence: TGCGCCAGCAGCTTGGACGGGTACCAAGAGACCCAGTACTTC. It encodes CASSLDGYQETQYF.

This chain's CDR3 is CASSSSPGTGTHEQYF. The CDR3 DNA follows: TGTGCCAGCAGCTCTTCCCCCGGGACAGGGACCCACGAGCAGTACTTC. The chain carries TRBV7-9 and TRBJ2-7; 9 positions match TRBD1. After removal of 4 bases from V and 5 bases from J, the junction contained 12 bases not matched to a gene. This CDR3 contains 16 residues. Germline V gives CDR1 SEHNR, CDR2 FQNEAQ (reference sequence).

This clone came up a few times. V usage is TRBV30 and J usage is TRBJ1-1; maybe TRBD1 (5 bases). V dropped 5 bases and J dropped 0 bases, with 19 bases sitting between them. The CDR3 totals 16 residues. From germline, CDR1 is GTSNPN and CDR2 SVGIG (reference sequence). The CDR3 bases are TGTGCCTGGGCCCCCCGACCGGGGGGGATGAACACTGAAGCTTTCTTT. This codes for CAWAPRPGGMNTEAFF.

J is TRBJ1-5 and V is TRBV27; TRBD1 might be the D (6 bases). The CDR3 spans 14 residues. V lost 6 bases and J lost 0, with 9 bases in between. Germline V CDR1 and CDR2: MNHEY, SMNVEV (reference sequence). CDR3 loop: CASSLQGSNQPQHF. CDR3 bases: TGTGCCAGCAGCTTACAGGGTAGCAATCAGCCCCAGCATTTT.

The chain combines TRBV2 with TRBJ1-2; D gene ambiguous. The ends were cut back, 5 bases at V and 7 bases at J, with 11 bases in the middle. Germline CDR1 and CDR2: SNHLY and FYNNEI. CDR3 length: 12 residues. CDR3 sequence reads: CASSIDGVGYTF. In nucleotides, the CDR3 is TGTGCCAGCAGTATCGACGGAGTTGGCTACACCTTC.

The rearrangement uses TRBV2 and TRBJ2-7, with TRBD2 matching over 8 bases. CDR1 is SNHLY and CDR2 is FYNNEI in the germline V gene. The V and J ends lost 7 bases and 5 bases, in that order; junction bases with no gene match: 4. This CDR3 is 12 amino acids long. The CDR3 coding sequence is TGTGCCAGCACGCGGGAGGAAAACGAGCAGTACTTC. It yields the protein CASTREENEQYF.